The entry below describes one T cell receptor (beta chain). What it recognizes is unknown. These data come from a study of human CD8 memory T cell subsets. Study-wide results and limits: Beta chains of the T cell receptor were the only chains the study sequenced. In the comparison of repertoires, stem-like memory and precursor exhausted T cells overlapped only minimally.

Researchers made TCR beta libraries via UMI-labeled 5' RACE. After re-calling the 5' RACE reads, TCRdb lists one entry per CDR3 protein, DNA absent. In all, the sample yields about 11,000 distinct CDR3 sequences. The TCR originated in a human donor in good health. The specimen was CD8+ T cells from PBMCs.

The CDR3 loop reads CASSLSGFPSTDTQYF. The gene calls are TRBV7-9 and TRBJ2-3; TCRdb returns TRBD1, unconfirmable since there is no DNA. The germline CDR1 and CDR2 sequences are SEHNR and FQNEAQ (reference sequence). The length of the CDR3 is 16 residues.